This T cell receptor beta chain derives from a study of T-cell reconstitution after alpha-beta-depleted transplantation in children. The library targeted TCRbeta and was prepared with unique molecular identifiers. TCRdb re-derived calls from the PCR reads in MiXCR, one entry per CDR3 protein. The sample gives some 200,000 distinct CDR3 sequences, about 11% of which show up once; about 30% is in the top ten. Whole-study findings and limits: Reportedly, alpha-beta T cells present about two months post-transplant originated from several hundred expanded clones of graft origin. Hyperexpanded clones declined; after one year, newly produced T cells mostly supplied diversity.

Trimming removed 9 bases at V and 10 bases at J, with 10 bases between. CDR3 length: 11 amino acids. The germline gives CDR1 MNHEY, CDR2 SVGAGI. Concerning this clonotype itself: The target antigen is unknown.

The sequencing here drew on PBMCs, taken before TCRalphabeta/CD19-depleted stem cell transplant. The gene calls are TRBV6-5 and TRBJ1-6; D gene uncertain. The TCR sequence derives from a child less than two years old with acute myeloid leukemia, due to receive a stem cell transplant. CDR3 DNA: TGTGCCAGTCCCCCAGGATCACCCCTCCACTTT. Protein sequence: CASPPGSPLHF.